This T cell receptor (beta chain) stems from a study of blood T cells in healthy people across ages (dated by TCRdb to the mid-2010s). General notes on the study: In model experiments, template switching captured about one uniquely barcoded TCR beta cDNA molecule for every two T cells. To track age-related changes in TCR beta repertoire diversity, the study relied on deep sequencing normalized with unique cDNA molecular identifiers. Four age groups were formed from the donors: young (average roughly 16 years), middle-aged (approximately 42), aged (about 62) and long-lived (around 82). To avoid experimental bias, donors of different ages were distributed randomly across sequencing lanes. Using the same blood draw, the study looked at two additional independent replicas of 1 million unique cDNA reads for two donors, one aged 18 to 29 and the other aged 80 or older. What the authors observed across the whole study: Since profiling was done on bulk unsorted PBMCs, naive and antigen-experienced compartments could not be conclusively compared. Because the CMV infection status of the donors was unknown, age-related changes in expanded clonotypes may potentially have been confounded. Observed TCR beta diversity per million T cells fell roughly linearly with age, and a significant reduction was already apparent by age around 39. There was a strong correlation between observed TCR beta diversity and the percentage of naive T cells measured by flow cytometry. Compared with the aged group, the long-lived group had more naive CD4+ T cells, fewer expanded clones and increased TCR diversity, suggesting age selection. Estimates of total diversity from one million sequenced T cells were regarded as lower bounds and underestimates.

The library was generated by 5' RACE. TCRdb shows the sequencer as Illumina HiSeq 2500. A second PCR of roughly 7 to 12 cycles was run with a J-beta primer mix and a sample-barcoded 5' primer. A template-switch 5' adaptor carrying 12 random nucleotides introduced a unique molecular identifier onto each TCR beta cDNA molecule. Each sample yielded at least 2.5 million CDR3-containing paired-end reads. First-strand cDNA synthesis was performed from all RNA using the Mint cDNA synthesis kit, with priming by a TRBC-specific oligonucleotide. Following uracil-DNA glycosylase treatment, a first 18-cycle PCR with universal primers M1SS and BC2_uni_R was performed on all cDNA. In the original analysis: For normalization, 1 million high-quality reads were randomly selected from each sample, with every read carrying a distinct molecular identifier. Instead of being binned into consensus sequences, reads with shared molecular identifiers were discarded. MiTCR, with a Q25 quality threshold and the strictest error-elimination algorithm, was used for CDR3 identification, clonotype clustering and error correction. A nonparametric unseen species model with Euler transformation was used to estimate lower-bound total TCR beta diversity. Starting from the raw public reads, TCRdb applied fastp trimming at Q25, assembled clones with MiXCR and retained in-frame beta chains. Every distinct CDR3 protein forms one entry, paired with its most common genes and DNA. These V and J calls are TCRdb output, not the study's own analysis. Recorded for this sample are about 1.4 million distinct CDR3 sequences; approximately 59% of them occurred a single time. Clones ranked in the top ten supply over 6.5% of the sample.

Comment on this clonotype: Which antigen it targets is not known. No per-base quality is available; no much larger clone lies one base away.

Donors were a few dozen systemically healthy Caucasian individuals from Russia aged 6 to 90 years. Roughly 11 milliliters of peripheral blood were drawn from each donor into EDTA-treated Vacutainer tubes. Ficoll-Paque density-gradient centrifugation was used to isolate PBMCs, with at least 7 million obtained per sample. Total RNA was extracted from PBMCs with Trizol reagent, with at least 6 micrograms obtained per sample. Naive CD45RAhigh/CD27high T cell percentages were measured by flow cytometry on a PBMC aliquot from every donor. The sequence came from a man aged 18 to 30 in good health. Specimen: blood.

Read as DNA, the sequence is TGTGCCATCAGTGACCCGACTAGCGGGGGGACCGCAGATACGCAGTATTTT. Its protein reads: CAISDPTSGGTADTQYF. The chain was built from TRBV10-3 and TRBJ2-3, and 13 junctional nucleotides match TRBD2. V has 3 bases trimmed and J has 4 bases trimmed; junction bases matching no gene number 7. Inclusive of the bounding cysteine and phenylalanine, the CDR3 is 17 residues long. Of the read, only the CDR3 DNA is kept; its 51 bases are in frame from base 1. The germline V gene sets CDR1 to ENHRY and CDR2 to SYGVKD.